These T cell receptor beta chains were read from a single sample in a study of CD8 T cells in ankylosing spondylitis. Using its own MiXCR run on the 5' RACE reads, TCRdb lists one record per CDR3 protein. The top ten hold 19% of the sample, which has roughly 700,000 distinct CDR3 sequences, 19% seen once. Sequenced material: blood, either unsorted or a sorted T cell fraction (not recorded which). These receptors all come from a male donor with ankylosing spondylitis. Each CDR3 is given with its conserved first and last residue. Fields, in order: D gene, clone size, CDR3 length, J gene, V gene, CDR3 protein, CDR3 DNA. A D gene is named only where the DNA matches it firmly. Not every row has a clone size; where given, it reads once, few, many or a size class.

TRBD1 | few | 13 | TRBJ2-7 | TRBV27 | CASRGDSSYEQYF | TGTGCCAGCAGGGGGGACAGCTCCTACGAGCAGTACTTC
. | many | 13 | TRBJ2-1 | TRBV20-1 | CSARSGPGAEQFF | TGCAGTGCTAGAAGTGGGCCCGGGGCAGAGCAGTTCTTC
TRBD2 | . | 16 | TRBJ2-5 | TRBV15 | CATSRALAGGQETQYF | TGTGCCACCAGCAGAGCGCTAGCGGGAGGACAAGAGACCCAGTACTTC
. | few | 12 | TRBJ2-1 | TRBV2 | CASKAFWNEQFF | TGTGCCAGCAAGGCATTTTGGAATGAGCAGTTCTTC
. | many | 15 | TRBJ2-1 | TRBV4-1 | CASSGGASSYNEQFF | TGCGCCAGCAGCGGGGGGGCCTCCTCCTACAATGAGCAGTTCTTC
TRBD1 | . | 14 | TRBJ1-2 | TRBV20-1 | CSAREGTTGSGYTF | TGCAGTGCTAGAGAGGGTACGACAGGGAGTGGCTACACCTTC
. | . | 12 | TRBJ2-1 | TRBV20-1 | CSARAAWDEQFF | TGCAGTGCTAGAGCTGCCTGGGATGAGCAGTTCTTC
TRBD2 | . | 15 | TRBJ2-2 | TRBV12-3/TRBV12-4 | CASKGTSENTGELFF | TGTGCCAGCAAGGGGACTAGCGAGAACACCGGGGAGCTGTTTTTT
TRBD1 | few | 15 | TRBJ1-2 | TRBV15 | CATSRVPGQGDGYTF | TGTGCCACCAGCAGAGTTCCGGGACAGGGTGATGGCTACACCTTC
. | few | 16 | TRBJ1-4 | TRBV5-6 | CASSWGYTTTNEKLFF | TGTGCCAGCAGCTGGGGATACACCACAACTAATGAAAAACTGTTTTTT
. | . | 21 | TRBJ1-4 | TRBV4-1 | CASSQEISQGRDFSTNEKLFF | TGCGCCAGCAGCCAAGAAATATCTCAGGGCAGGGACTTTTCAACTAATGAAAAACTGTTTTTT
. | many | 19 | TRBJ2-1 | TRBV11-2 | CASSLLARQRASSYNEQFF | TGTGCCAGCAGCTTATTGGCCCGACAGCGTGCAAGCTCCTACAATGAGCAGTTCTTC
. | few | 12 | TRBJ1-1 | TRBV7-9 | CASSLVVPEAFF | TGTGCCAGCAGCTTAGTAGTGCCTGAAGCTTTCTTT
. | few | 16 | TRBJ1-4 | TRBV7-2 | CASSIAPTAYNEKLFF | TGTGCCAGCAGCATCGCGCCGACGGCATATAATGAAAAACTGTTTTTT